The 26 T cell receptor beta chains below come from one sample, sequenced in a study of blood T cell repertoires in COVID-19. The protocol was immunoSEQ multiplex PCR, while the TCRdb copy is restricted to in-frame clones and leaves out a portion. Of 100,000 to 120,000 clones in the sample, about four fifths were seen once. Material for sequencing was peripheral blood. The receptor source for this set is a woman older than 75 with acute or convalescent COVID-19.

The rearrangement uses TRBV18 and TRBJ1-1; TRBD1 matches 8 bases. J gave up 1 base and V 3 bases, and 4 bases lay outside the gene matches. Germline V gene data show CDR1 as KGHSH and CDR2 as LQKENI. The CDR3 contains 15 residues. CDR3 sequence: CASSPRTGRNTEAFF. CDR3 in DNA: TGTGCCAGCTCACCTAGGACAGGGAGGAACACTGAAGCTTTCTTT.

The chain has TRBV5-1 and TRBJ1-1, with TRBD1 matching over 11 bases. In germline, CDR1 is SGHRS, CDR2 YFSETQ. V shed 2 bases and J 4 bases; nucleotides not matched to a gene: 4. The length of the CDR3 is 15 residues. CDR3 nucleotide sequence: TGCGCCAGCAGCTTTTCCGGGACAGGGGGCACTGAAGCTTTCTTT. Translated: CASSFSGTGGTEAFF. The full variable domain, its missing parts supplied by reference TRBV5-1 and TRBJ1-1, is KAGVTQTPRYLIKTRGQQVTLSCSPISGHRSVSWYQQTPGQGLQFLFEYFSETQRNKGNFPGRFSGRQFSNSRSEMNVSTLELGDSALYLCASSFSGTGGTEAFFGQGTRLTVV.

The V call is TRBV6-5, the J call TRBJ1-2, with 7 bases matching TRBD1. V trimming: 7 bases; J trimming: 4 bases; junction bases outside the gene matches: 3. CDR1 and CDR2 from the germline V gene are MNHEY and SVGAGI. The CDR3 length is 12 residues. For the CDR3, the DNA is TGTGCCAGCAACGACAGGGTCTATGGCTACACCTTC. The encoded protein is CASNDRVYGYTF.

This clone occurred once. The chain couples TRBV3-1 (or the pseudogene TRBV3-2) to TRBJ2-3; 7 nucleotides align to TRBD2. With V trimmed by 4 bases and J by 2 bases, 6 bases remained unmatched. This CDR3 has 15 residues. Per germline, CDR1 LGHDT and CDR2 YNNKEL (reference sequence). For the CDR3, the DNA is TGTGCCAGCAGCCTATATAGCGGGCCCACAGATACGCAGTATTTT. This codes for CASSLYSGPTDTQYF.

The chain couples TRBV6-2 or TRBV6-3 to TRBJ1-1; 7 positions agree with TRBD1. Looked up from germline, CDR1 is MNHEY and CDR2 is SVGEGT. The ends lost 5 bases at V and 2 bases at J; junction bases unmatched: 8. The CDR3 loop spans 15 amino acids. The CDR3 here is CASSLTGTVNTEAFF. The DNA of the CDR3 is TGTGCCAGCAGTCTCACCGGGACAGTTAACACTGAAGCTTTCTTT.

This sequence joins TRBV5-4 and TRBJ2-3, with 8 bases lining up with TRBD2. From germline, CDR1 is SGHNT and CDR2 YYREEE (reference sequence). V dropped 3 bases and J dropped 5; count of bases not matched to a gene: 8. This CDR3 is 15 amino acids long. CDR3 DNA: TGTGCCAGCAGCTCCCCGGGACTAGGACAAGATACGCAGTATTTT. Residues: CASSSPGLGQDTQYF. Using reference TRBV5-4 and TRBJ2-3 for the parts outside the CDR3, the full variable domain is ETGVTQSPTHLIKTRGQQVTLRCSSQSGHNTVSWYQQALGQGPQFIFQYYREEENGRGNFPPRFSGLQFPNYSSELNVNALELDDSALYLCASSSPGLGQDTQYFGPGTRLTVL.

The chain couples TRBV6-5 to TRBJ2-7; weak D call: TRBD2 (6 bases). The CDR3 is 13 residues long. The germline V gene encodes CDR1 MNHEY and CDR2 SVGAGI. V lost 8 bases, J lost 4 bases, and 15 bases lay in between. The CDR3 reads CASPGLRAYEQYV. CDR3 bases: TGTGCCAGCCCCGGACTACGAGCTTACGAGCAGTACGTC.

The chain has TRBV14 and TRBJ2-2; D is undetermined. V was clipped by 4 bases and J by 4 bases, with 10 bases between them. Germline V gene lookup returns CDR1 SGHDN and CDR2 FVKESK. The CDR3 loop spans 14 amino acids. DNA of the CDR3: TGTGCCAGCAGCCCATTAGTGTTCACCGGGGAGCTGTTTTTT. Translated, it gives CASSPLVFTGELFF.

V gene TRBV16 combines with J gene TRBJ2-1; D uncertain. CDR3 length: 16 residues. Germline V gene lookup returns CDR1 KGHSY and CDR2 FQNENV. V lost 3 bases, J lost 4 bases, and 16 bases lay in between. The CDR3, as DNA: TGTGCCAGCAGCCAGCTGGCCACCAAATTTTACAATGAGCAGTTCTTC. It encodes CASSQLATKFYNEQFF. Filled out from reference TRBV16 and TRBJ2-1, the complete variable domain reads GEEVAQTPKHLVRGEGQKAKLYCAPIKGHSYVFWYQQVLKNEFKFLISFQNENVFDETGMPKERFSAKCLPNSPCSLEIQATKLEDSAVYFCASSQLATKFYNEQFFGPGTRLTVL.

The V and J genes are TRBV10-1 and TRBJ2-1; 8 bases are a match to TRBD2. This CDR3 has 16 residues. Germline assignment: CDR1 WNHNN and CDR2 SYGVQD (reference sequence). J lost 8 bases, V lost 3 bases, and 12 bases had no gene match. Here the CDR3 DNA reads TGCGCCAGCAGTGACAACCCCGGGACTAGTATCTATGAGCAGTTCTTC. Amino acids: CASSDNPGTSIYEQFF.

The J gene is TRBJ2-7, the V gene TRBV13; possible D gene TRBD2, 5 bases. The germline V and J ends were trimmed by 0 bases and 4 bases, with 7 bases remaining between them. CDR3 length: 13 amino acids. Germline values: CDR1 PRHDT, CDR2 FYEKMQ (reference sequence). The CDR3 sequence is CASSLGPGYEQYF. The CDR3 coding sequence is TGTGCCAGCAGCTTAGGCCCGGGGTACGAGCAGTACTTC. The whole variable domain, filled in from reference TRBV13 and TRBJ2-7, reads AAGVIQSPRHLIKEKRETATLKCYPIPRHDTVYWYQQGPGQDPQFLISFYEKMQSDKGSIPDRFSAQQFSDYHSELNMSSLELGDSALYFCASSLGPGYEQYFGPGTRLTVT.

The chain carries TRBV18 and TRBJ2-5; TRBD1 matches 8 bases. Germline CDR1 and CDR2: KGHSH and LQKENI. This CDR3 is 15 amino acids long. V was clipped by 0 bases and J by 5 bases; unmatched bases: 5. This CDR3 is CASSPPSGGAETQYF. In nucleotides, the CDR3 is TGTGCCAGCTCACCACCTTCAGGGGGCGCCGAGACCCAGTACTTC.

Turning to this clone: The junction differs from germline at one of its ends, possibly a read error. The chain couples TRBV5-4 to TRBJ2-5; 7 bases fit TRBD1. From germline, CDR1 is SGHNT and CDR2 YYREEE (reference sequence). This CDR3 contains 13 residues. The CDR3 protein is CASSPGTEEIQYF. CDR3 DNA: TGTGCCAGCAGCCCAGGGACAGAAGAGATCCAGTACTTC. Using reference TRBV5-4 and TRBJ2-5 for the parts outside the CDR3, the full variable domain is ETGVTQSPTHLIKTRGQQVTLRCSSQSGHNTVSWYQQALGQGPQFIFQYYREEENGRGNFPPRFSGLQFPNYSSELNVNALELDDSALYLCASSPGTEEIQYFGPGTRLLVL.

This clone was recorded once. V and J are TRBV27 and TRBJ1-4; D unresolved. In germline, CDR1 is MNHEY, CDR2 SMNVEV (reference sequence). The length of the CDR3 is 17 residues. V lost 6 bases and J lost 0, with 17 bases in between. CDR3 amino acids: CASSPTPPGSTNEKLFF. CDR3 in DNA: TGTGCCAGCAGCCCCACACCACCGGGATCAACTAATGAAAAACTGTTTTTT.

The chain is built from TRBV5-1 and TRBJ1-5, with a possible D match to TRBD1 (5 bases). Germline V gene data show CDR1 as SGHRS and CDR2 as YFSETQ. V lost 0 bases to trimming and J lost 4 bases, with 11 bases between them. CDR3 length equals 15 residues. This chain's CDR3 is CASSLEGLRNQPQHF. The CDR3 bases are TGCGCCAGCAGCTTGGAGGGACTGAGAAATCAGCCCCAGCATTTT.

The V and J genes are TRBV3-1 (or the pseudogene TRBV3-2) and TRBJ2-1, with 7 bases lining up with TRBD2. The CDR3 extends over 15 amino acids. Germline V gene data show CDR1 as LGHDT and CDR2 as YNNKEL (reference sequence). V was pared by 4 bases and J by 0 bases, with 3 bases of the junction left unmatched. CDR3 coding DNA: TGTGCCAGCAGCCCTAGGACTAGCTCCTACAATGAGCAGTTCTTC. Translation: CASSPRTSSYNEQFF.

The chain recombines TRBV9 with TRBJ1-2, with a possible D match to TRBD1 (5 bases). Germline V gives CDR1 SGDLS, CDR2 YYNGEE. The CDR3 consists of 14 residues. V was cut by 4 bases and J by 7 bases, with 17 bases left in between. The CDR3 bases are TGTGCCAGCAGCCCGACGACAGACCTATCTGGCTACACCTTC. Protein product: CASSPTTDLSGYTF.

The chain carries TRBV6-2 or TRBV6-3 and TRBJ1-5, with TRBD1 matching 7 bases. The germline gives CDR1 MNHEY, CDR2 SVGEGT. After removal of 2 bases from V and 5 bases from J, the junction contained 6 bases not matched to a gene. This CDR3 has 15 amino acids. The CDR3 protein is CASSYDGGGHQPQHF. CDR3 sequence (DNA): TGTGCCAGCAGTTACGACGGAGGGGGCCATCAGCCCCAGCATTTT.

At least ten counts were recorded for this clone. The chain joins TRBV5-5 to TRBJ2-1; D is undetermined. CDR1 and CDR2 from the germline V gene are SGHKS and YYEKEE (reference sequence). Trimming cost V 0 bases and J 6 bases, with 4 bases left between them. The CDR3 extends over 12 amino acids. CDR3 sequence (DNA): TGTGCCAGCAGCTTGGCGGGCAATGAGCAGTTCTTC. This translates into CASSLAGNEQFF.

V and J are TRBV12-5 and TRBJ2-2; D unclear. Germline V lookup: CDR1 LGHNT, CDR2 FRNRAP. Trimming removed 8 bases from V and 4 bases from J, with 14 bases in between. The CDR3 is 14 amino acids. The CDR3 region is CASSFISGTGELFF. Here the CDR3 DNA reads TGTGCTAGTTCCTTCATTTCGGGCACCGGGGAGCTGTTTTTT.

This rearrangement joins TRBV18 to TRBJ1-1; tentatively, D is TRBD1 (6 bases). CDR3 size: 12 residues. Trimming cost V 4 bases and J 5 bases, with 8 bases left between them. CDR1 is KGHSH and CDR2 is LQKENI in the germline V gene. CDR3 DNA: TGTGCCAGCTCACAAGGGGGAACTGAAGCTTTCTTT. It is translated as CASSQGGTEAFF. The full variable domain, in which reference TRBV18 and TRBJ1-1 provide the parts outside the CDR3, is NAGVMQNPRHLVRRRGQEARLRCSPMKGHSHVYWYRQLPEEGLKFMVYLQKENIIDESGMPKERFSAEFPKEGPSILRIQQVVRGDSAAYFCASSQGGTEAFFGQGTRLTVV.

The chain recombines TRBV21-1 with TRBJ2-7; TRBD2, the table's D call, was not compared with the DNA. TRBV21-1 is a known pseudogene. This CDR3 is built from 18 residues. CDR3 protein: CASSKGVLSGGRSYEQYF. The CDR3 DNA sequence: TGTGCCAGCAGCAAAGGGGTCCTTTCCGGCGGGCGCAGCTACGAGCAGTACTTC.

The chain employs TRBV5-4 and TRBJ2-1; 8 bases are a match to TRBD1. The CDR3 extends over 16 amino acids. Trimming at V came to 4 bases and at J to 5 bases, leaving 11 bases not matched to a gene. Germline-derived CDR1 and CDR2 are SGHNT and YYREEE (reference sequence). The CDR3 here is CASSGARTGSHNEQFF. CDR3 nucleotides: TGTGCCAGCAGCGGTGCCCGGACAGGGTCCCACAATGAGCAGTTCTTC. The variable domain in full, completed from reference TRBV5-4 and TRBJ2-1, reads ETGVTQSPTHLIKTRGQQVTLRCSSQSGHNTVSWYQQALGQGPQFIFQYYREEENGRGNFPPRFSGLQFPNYSSELNVNALELDDSALYLCASSGARTGSHNEQFFGPGTRLTVL.

J is TRBJ1-2 and V is TRBV27, with 11 bases that match TRBD1. CDR3 length: 15 amino acids. Germline lookup yields CDR1 MNHEY and CDR2 SMNVEV (reference sequence). With 4 bases clipped from V and 2 bases from J, the junction kept 3 bases outside the gene matches. CDR3 nucleotide sequence: TGTGCCAGCAGTTATGGGACAGGGGGGAACTATGGCTACACCTTC. This codes for CASSYGTGGNYGYTF.

V is TRBV5-1 and J is TRBJ1-3; 7 positions match TRBD1. Germline CDR1 reads SGHRS; CDR2 reads YFSETQ. The CDR3 length is 16 residues. V trimming: 4 bases; J trimming: 2 bases; junction bases outside the gene matches: 9. The chain's CDR3 is CASSPDPGGTGNTIYF. For the CDR3, the DNA is TGCGCCAGCAGCCCGGACCCAGGGGGGACTGGAAACACCATATATTTT.

The chain employs TRBV5-4 and TRBJ2-2; possible D gene TRBD2, 6 bases. V was trimmed by 0 bases and J by 2 bases, leaving 8 bases between them. Germline V gives CDR1 SGHNT, CDR2 YYREEE (reference sequence). The CDR3 runs 15 residues. In nucleotides, the CDR3 is TGTGCCAGCAGCTTGGGCGGGGTAAACACCGGGGAGCTGTTTTTT. The encoded protein is CASSLGGVNTGELFF.